This T cell receptor (beta chain) was sequenced for a study of shared clonotypes between healthy human individuals. Generated by immunoSEQ multiplex PCR, the TCRdb table keeps only in-frame clones and is missing some. Of 2,500,000 or so clones listed, approximately 93% are singletons. What was sequenced was naive CD4+ T cells from PBMCs. Subset described: CD45RA+ positively selected. The receptor comes from a man between 18 and 35 years old in good health. Some clones in this sample may be carry-over from other donors' samples.

CDR3: CASSVGGSGRPDTQYF. CDR3 bases: TGTGCCAGCAGCGTAGGAGGGAGCGGGAGGCCAGATACGCAGTATTTT. This chain connects TRBV9 to TRBJ2-3, with 9 bases matching TRBD2. With V trimmed by 0 bases and J by 4 bases, 6 bases remained unmatched. CDR1 is SGDLS and CDR2 is YYNGEE in the germline V gene. The CDR3 length is 16 residues.